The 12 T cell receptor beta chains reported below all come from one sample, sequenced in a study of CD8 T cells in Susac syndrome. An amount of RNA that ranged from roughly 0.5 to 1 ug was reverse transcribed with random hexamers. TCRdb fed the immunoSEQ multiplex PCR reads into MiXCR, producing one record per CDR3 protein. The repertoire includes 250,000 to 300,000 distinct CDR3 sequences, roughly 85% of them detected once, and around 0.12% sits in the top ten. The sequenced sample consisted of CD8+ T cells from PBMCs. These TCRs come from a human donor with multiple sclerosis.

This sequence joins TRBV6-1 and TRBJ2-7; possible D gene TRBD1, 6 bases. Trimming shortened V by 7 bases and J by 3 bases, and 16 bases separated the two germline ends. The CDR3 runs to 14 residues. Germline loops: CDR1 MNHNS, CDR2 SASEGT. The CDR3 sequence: CASILGGEDYEQYF. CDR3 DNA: TGTGCCAGCATCTTAGGGGGAGAAGACTACGAGCAGTACTTC.

The CDR3 nucleotides read TGTGCCAGCAAGGTGGGCGGTCCACGGGATGGCTACACCTTC. It translates to CASKVGGPRDGYTF. The chain couples TRBV27 to TRBJ1-2; no definite D call. The CDR3 is made up of 14 amino acids. Germline V gene data show CDR1 as MNHEY and CDR2 as SMNVEV (reference sequence). With 7 bases removed from V and 6 bases from J, the gap between germline ends came to 18 bases.

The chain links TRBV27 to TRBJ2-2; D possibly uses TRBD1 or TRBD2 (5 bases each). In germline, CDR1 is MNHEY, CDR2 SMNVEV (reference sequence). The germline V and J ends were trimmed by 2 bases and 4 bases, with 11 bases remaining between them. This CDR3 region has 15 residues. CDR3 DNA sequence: TGTGCCAGCAGTTTAGGGGGAGTGCCCACCGGGGAGCTGTTTTTT. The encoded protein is CASSLGGVPTGELFF.

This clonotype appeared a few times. CDR3 loop: CASSLAGAIYEQYF. The CDR3 DNA is TGTGCCAGCAGTTTAGCAGGGGCTATTTACGAGCAGTACTTC. This chain uses TRBV28 with TRBJ2-7, with a weak D call TRBD1 (6 bases). This CDR3 has 14 amino acids. CDR1 is MDHEN and CDR2 is SYDVKM in the germline V gene. Trimming took 2 bases from V and 4 from J, leaving 12 bases between them. Drawing the rest from reference TRBV28 and TRBJ2-7, the complete variable domain is DVKVTQSSRYLVKRTGEKVFLECVQDMDHENMFWYRQDPGLGLRLIYFSYDVKMKEKGDIPEGYSVSREKKERFSLILESASTNQTSMYLCASSLAGAIYEQYFGPGTRLTVT.

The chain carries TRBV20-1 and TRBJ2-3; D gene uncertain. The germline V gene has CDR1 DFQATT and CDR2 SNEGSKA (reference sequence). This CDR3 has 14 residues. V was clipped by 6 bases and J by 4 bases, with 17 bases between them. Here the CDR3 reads CSASKGAEADTQYF. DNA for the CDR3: TGCAGTGCCAGTAAAGGAGCAGAAGCAGATACGCAGTATTTT.

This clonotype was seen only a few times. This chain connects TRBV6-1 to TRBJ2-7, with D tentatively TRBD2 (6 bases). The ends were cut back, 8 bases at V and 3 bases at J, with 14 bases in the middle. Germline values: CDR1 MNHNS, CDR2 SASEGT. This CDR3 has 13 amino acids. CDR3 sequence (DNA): TGTGCCAGCGCCGCGGGGAGCTTCTACGAGCAGTACTTC. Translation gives CASAAGSFYEQYF.

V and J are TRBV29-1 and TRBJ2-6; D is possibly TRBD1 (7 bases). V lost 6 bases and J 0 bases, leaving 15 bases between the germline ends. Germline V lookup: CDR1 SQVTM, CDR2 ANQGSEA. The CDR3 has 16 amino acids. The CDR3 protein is CSVDIRGASGANVLTF. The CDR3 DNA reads TGCAGCGTCGATATCAGGGGGGCCTCTGGGGCCAACGTCCTGACTTTC. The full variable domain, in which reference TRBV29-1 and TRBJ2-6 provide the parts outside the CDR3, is SAVISQKPSRDICQRGTSLTIQCQVDSQVTMMFWYRQQPGQSLTLIATANQGSEATYESGFVIDKFPISRPNLTFSTLTVSNMSPEDSSIYLCSVDIRGASGANVLTFGAGSRLTVL.

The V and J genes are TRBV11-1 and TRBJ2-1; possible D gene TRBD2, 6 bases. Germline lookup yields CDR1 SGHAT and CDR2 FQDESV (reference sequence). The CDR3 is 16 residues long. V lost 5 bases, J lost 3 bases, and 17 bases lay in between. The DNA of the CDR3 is TGTGCCAGCAGCACCTATCGGGGGATCGTCTACAATGAGCAGTTCTTC. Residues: CASSTYRGIVYNEQFF.

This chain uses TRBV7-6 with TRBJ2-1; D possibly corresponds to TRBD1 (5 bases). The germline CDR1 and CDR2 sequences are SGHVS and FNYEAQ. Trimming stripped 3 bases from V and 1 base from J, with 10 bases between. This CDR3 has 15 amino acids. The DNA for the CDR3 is TGTGCCAGCAGCTTGCCGGACAAGTCCTACAATGAGCAGTTCTTC. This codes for CASSLPDKSYNEQFF.

CDR3 protein: CASSYWGSDTGELFF. The CDR3 DNA follows: TGTGCCAGCAGTTACTGGGGGAGTGACACCGGGGAGCTGTTTTTT. The chain employs TRBV6-6 and TRBJ2-2; D may match TRBD1 or TRBD2 (5 bases each). The CDR3 length is 15 residues. V gave up 1 base and J gave up 3 bases, with 9 bases separating them. The germline CDR1 and CDR2 sequences are MNHNY and SVGAGI (reference sequence).

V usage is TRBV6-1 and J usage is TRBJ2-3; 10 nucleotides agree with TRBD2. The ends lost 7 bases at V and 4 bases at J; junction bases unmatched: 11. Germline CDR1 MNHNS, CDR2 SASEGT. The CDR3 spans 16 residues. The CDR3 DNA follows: TGTGCCAGCACCAAACTAGCGGGAAAGCGGGCAGATACGCAGTATTTT. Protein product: CASTKLAGKRADTQYF.

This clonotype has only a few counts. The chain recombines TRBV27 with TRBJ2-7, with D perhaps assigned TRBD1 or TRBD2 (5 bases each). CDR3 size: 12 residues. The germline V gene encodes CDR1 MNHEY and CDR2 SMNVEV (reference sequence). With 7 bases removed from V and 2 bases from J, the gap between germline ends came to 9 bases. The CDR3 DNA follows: TGTGCCAGCATGGGGGTAACCTACGAGCAGTACTTC. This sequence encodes CASMGVTYEQYF.